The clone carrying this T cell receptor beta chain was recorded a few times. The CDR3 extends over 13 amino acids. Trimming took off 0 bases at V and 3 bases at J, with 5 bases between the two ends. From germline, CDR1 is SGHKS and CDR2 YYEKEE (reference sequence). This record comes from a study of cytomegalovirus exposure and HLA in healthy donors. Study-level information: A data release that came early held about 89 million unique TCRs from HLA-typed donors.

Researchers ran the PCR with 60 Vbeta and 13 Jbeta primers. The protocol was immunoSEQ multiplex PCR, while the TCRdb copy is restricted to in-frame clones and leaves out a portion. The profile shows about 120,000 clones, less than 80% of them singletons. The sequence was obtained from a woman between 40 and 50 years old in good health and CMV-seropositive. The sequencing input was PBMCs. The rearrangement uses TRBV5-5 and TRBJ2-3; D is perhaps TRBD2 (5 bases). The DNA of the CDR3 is TGTGCCAGCAGCTTGGGGAGGACAGATACGCAGTATTTT. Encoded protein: CASSLGRTDTQYF.